This T cell receptor (beta chain) was obtained from a study of blood T cells in healthy people across ages. This clonotype turned up a few times. Alongside a J-beta primer mix, a sample-barcoded 5' primer served in a second PCR lasting roughly 7 to 12 cycles. TCRdb fed the 5' RACE reads into MiXCR, producing one record per CDR3 protein. The data contain hundreds of thousands of distinct CDR3 sequences, approximately 44% of them singletons. Specimen: blood. The sequence came from a man aged 55-75 years in good health.

The CDR3 sequence: CASSFPQALYGYTF. The CDR3 region has the DNA TGTGCCAGCAGCTTTCCGCAGGCACTCTATGGCTACACCTTC. This chain joins TRBV7-9 and TRBJ1-2; D is unclear. Per the germline V gene, CDR1 is SEHNR and CDR2 is FQNEAQ (reference sequence). V was pared by 3 bases and J by 4 bases, with 12 bases between. The CDR3 extends over 14 amino acids.